This T cell receptor beta chain derives from a study of blood T cell repertoires in COVID-19. Produced via immunoSEQ multiplex PCR; TCRdb's table is partial and in-frame only. The sample carries about 180,000 clones, roughly 85% recorded once. V was shortened by 6 bases and J by 8 bases, with 17 bases between the two germline ends. The CDR3 contains 15 residues. Germline CDR1 MRHNA, CDR2 SNTAGT. The chain employs TRBV6-4 and TRBJ1-6; a weak D match, TRBD1 (5 bases). Sequenced sample: peripheral blood. The sequence was obtained from a woman in her sixties or seventies with acute or convalescent COVID-19. CDR3 loop: CASSPLGLGDSPLHF. In DNA form, the CDR3 reads TGTGCCAGCAGCCCTCTGGGACTCGGGGATTCACCCCTCCACTTT.